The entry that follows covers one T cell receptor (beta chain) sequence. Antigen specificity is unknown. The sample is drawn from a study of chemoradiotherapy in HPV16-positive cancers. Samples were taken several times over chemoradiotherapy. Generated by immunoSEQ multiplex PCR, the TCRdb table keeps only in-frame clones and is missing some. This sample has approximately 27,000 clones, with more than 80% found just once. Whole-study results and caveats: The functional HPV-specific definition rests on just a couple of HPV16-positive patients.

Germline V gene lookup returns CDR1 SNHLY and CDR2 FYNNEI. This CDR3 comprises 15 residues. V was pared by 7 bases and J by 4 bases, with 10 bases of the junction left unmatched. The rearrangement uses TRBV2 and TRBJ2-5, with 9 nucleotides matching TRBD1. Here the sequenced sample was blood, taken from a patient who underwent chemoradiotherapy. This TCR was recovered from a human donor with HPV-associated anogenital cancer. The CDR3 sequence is CASKNRGLDVETQYF. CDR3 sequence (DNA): TGTGCCAGCAAGAACAGGGGGCTTGATGTAGAGACCCAGTACTTC.